This TCR beta chain was identified in a study of pediatric ulcerative colitis. Study results and limitations: No controls had the two rectal clonotypes shared by ulcerative colitis patients.

This CDR3 region has 12 residues. CDR1 and CDR2 from the germline V gene are SGHNT and YYREEE (reference sequence). V lost 3 bases and J 6 bases, leaving 10 bases between the germline ends. Data came from immunoSEQ multiplex PCR; TCRdb stores just in-frame clones and leaves some out. The sample holds thousands of clones; roughly 89% are singletons and the top ten take about 2%. At colonoscopy, a blood sample was also collected. In the case of this clone: Its matching antigen is unknown.

The material sequenced was blood. The TCR was taken from a girl aged 5 to 17 who was a control in a study of pediatric ulcerative colitis. This chain joins TRBV5-4 and TRBJ2-7; D is unclear. The CDR3 loop is CASSSILGEQYF. Here the CDR3 DNA reads TGTGCCAGCAGCTCGATTTTGGGCGAGCAGTACTTC.